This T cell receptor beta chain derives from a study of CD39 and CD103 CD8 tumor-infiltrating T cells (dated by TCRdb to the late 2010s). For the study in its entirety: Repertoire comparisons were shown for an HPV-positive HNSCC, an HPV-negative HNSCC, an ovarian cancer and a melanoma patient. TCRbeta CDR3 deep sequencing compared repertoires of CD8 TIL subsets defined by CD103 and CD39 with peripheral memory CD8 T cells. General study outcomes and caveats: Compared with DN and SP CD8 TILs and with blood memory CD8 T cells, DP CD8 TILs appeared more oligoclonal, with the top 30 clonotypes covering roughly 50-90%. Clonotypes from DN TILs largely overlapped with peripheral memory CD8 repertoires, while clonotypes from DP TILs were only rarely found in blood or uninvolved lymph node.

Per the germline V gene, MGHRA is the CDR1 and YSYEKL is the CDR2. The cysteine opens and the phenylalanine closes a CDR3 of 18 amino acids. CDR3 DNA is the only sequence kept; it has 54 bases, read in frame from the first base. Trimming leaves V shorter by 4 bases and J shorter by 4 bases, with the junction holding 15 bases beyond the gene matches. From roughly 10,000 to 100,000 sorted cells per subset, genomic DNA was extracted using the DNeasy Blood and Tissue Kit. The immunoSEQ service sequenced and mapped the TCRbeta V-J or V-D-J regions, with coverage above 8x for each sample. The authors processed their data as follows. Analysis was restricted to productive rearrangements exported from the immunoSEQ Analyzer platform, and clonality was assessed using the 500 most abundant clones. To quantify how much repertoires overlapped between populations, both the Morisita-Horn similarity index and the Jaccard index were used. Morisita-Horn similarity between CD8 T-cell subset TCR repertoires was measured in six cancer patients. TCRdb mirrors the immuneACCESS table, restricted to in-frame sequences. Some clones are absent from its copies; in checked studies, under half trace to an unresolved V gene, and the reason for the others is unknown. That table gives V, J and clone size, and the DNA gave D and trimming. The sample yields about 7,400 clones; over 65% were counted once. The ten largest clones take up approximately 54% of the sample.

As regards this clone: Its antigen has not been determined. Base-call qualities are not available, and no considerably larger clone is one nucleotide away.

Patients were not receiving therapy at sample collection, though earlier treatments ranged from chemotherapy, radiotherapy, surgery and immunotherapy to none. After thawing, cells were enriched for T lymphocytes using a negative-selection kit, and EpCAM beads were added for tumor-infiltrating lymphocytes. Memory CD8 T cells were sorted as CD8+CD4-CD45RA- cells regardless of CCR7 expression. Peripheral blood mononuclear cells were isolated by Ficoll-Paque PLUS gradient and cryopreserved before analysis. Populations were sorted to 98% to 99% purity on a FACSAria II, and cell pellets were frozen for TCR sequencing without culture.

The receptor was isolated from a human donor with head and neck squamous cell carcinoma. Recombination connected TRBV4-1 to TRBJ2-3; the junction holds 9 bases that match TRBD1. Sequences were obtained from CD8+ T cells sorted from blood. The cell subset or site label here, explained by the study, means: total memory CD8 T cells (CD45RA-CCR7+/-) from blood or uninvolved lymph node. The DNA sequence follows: TGCGCCAGCAGCCCGTTCGGTTCTCCGGGACAGGGCGCAGATACGCAGTATTTT. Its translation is CASSPFGSPGQGADTQYF.